The 24 T cell receptor beta chains presented below share a single source sample, sequenced in a study of blood T cell repertoires in COVID-19. Measured with immunoSEQ multiplex PCR; TCRdb has only the in-frame clones, and not every one. This sample carries tens of thousands of clones, about 84% of them seen once, and the ten largest clones take about a sixth. Sequenced material: peripheral blood. The receptors were gathered from a human donor in a cohort sampled during active COVID-19.

A word on this clone: One end of the junction varies from germline; a read error may be responsible. V and J are TRBV27 and TRBJ1-2; D is unclear. The CDR3 has 12 residues. CDR1 and CDR2 from the germline V gene are MNHEY and SMNVEV (reference sequence). CDR3 sequence: CASSSPGLPPHF. The CDR3 nucleotides read TGTGCCAGCAGTTCCCCAGGACTACCCCCCCACTTC.

The genes are TRBV7-9 and TRBJ1-1; a possible D gene is TRBD1 (6 bases). Germline values: CDR1 SEHNR, CDR2 FQNEAQ (reference sequence). This CDR3 has 15 residues. V was clipped by 2 bases and J by 1 base, with 11 bases between them. The CDR3: CASSLSGQSNTEAFF. CDR3 DNA sequence: TGTGCCAGCAGCTTATCGGGACAATCGAACACTGAAGCTTTCTTT.

The rearrangement uses TRBV19 and TRBJ1-1, with unresolved D. With 3 bases removed from V and 3 bases from J, the gap between germline ends came to 11 bases. The length of the CDR3 is 14 residues. Germline assignment: CDR1 LNHDA and CDR2 SQIVND (reference sequence). The CDR3 spells CASSIKRSDTEAFF. CDR3 nucleotide sequence: TGTGCCAGTAGTATCAAAAGATCAGACACTGAAGCTTTCTTT.

The chain uses TRBV28 and TRBJ1-1; no clear D gene. The length of the CDR3 is 13 residues. Trimming cost V 5 bases and J 1 base, with 8 bases left between them. The germline V gene has CDR1 MDHEN and CDR2 SYDVKM. The CDR3 region is CASSPRANTEAFF. The CDR3 DNA follows: TGTGCCAGCAGTCCTAGAGCGAACACTGAAGCTTTCTTT.

This chain connects TRBV19 to TRBJ2-6; D unresolved. CDR3 length: 13 amino acids. Germline V gene lookup returns CDR1 LNHDA and CDR2 SQIVND (reference sequence). Trimming removed 7 bases at V and 4 bases at J, with 8 bases between. The CDR3 DNA is TGTGCCAGTAAGCCCCCCGGGGCCAACGTCCTGACTTTC. It translates to CASKPPGANVLTF.

This clone was observed a handful of times. This chain joins TRBV27 and TRBJ1-2; tentative D call: TRBD1 (5 bases). V dropped 5 bases and J dropped 2 bases, with 12 bases sitting between them. The CDR3 is 14 amino acids. CDR1 MNHEY and CDR2 SMNVEV come from the germline V gene (reference sequence). Here the CDR3 DNA reads TGTGCCAGCAGTCGGGACTCTCCGAACTATGGCTACACCTTC. Encoded protein: CASSRDSPNYGYTF.

The chain links TRBV2 to TRBJ1-2; D remains ambiguous. Germline CDR1 and CDR2: SNHLY and FYNNEI. Trimming shortened V by 4 bases and J by 4 bases, and 7 bases separated the two germline ends. The length of the CDR3 is 12 residues. The CDR3 DNA is TGTGCCAGCAGTGGGGCAGGCTATGGCTACACCTTC. Its protein is CASSGAGYGYTF.

As DNA, the CDR3 is TGTGCCAGTAGTTTCCCGGGACAGCCCTTTAGCAATCAGCCCCAGCATTTT. Amino acid sequence: CASSFPGQPFSNQPQHF. This chain connects TRBV19 to TRBJ1-5, with 7 bases matching TRBD1. The V gene's germline CDR1 is LNHDA and CDR2 SQIVND (reference sequence). The CDR3 length is 17 residues. Trimming at V came to 5 bases and at J to 0 bases, leaving 10 bases not matched to a gene.

The chain is built from TRBV9 and TRBJ2-2, with 9 bases identical to TRBD1. CDR1 and CDR2 (germline): SGDLS, YYNGEE. The CDR3 sequence is 15 residues long. V gave up 5 bases and J gave up 2 bases; unmatched junction bases: 4. The CDR3 DNA reads TGTGCCAGCAGAAAACAGGGGGCTAACACCGGGGAGCTGTTTTTT. As protein: CASRKQGANTGELFF.

The chain recombines TRBV28 with TRBJ2-2; no firm D call. The V and J ends lost 0 bases and 1 base respectively, with 6 bases between them. Germline CDR1 is MDHEN and CDR2 is SYDVKM. CDR3 length equals 15 residues. CDR3 sequence reads: CASSLWTLNTGELFF. CDR3 nucleotides: TGTGCCAGCAGTTTATGGACATTGAACACCGGGGAGCTGTTTTTT.

This clone was seen more than once but under ten times. V is TRBV28 and J is TRBJ1-5, with 7 bases that match TRBD1. The junction had 6 bases not matched to a gene; V was cut back by 4 bases and J by 0 bases. The length of the CDR3 is 16 residues. The germline V gene has CDR1 MDHEN and CDR2 SYDVKM. Here the CDR3 reads CASSSQGGYSNQPQHF. In DNA form, the CDR3 reads TGTGCCAGCAGTTCCCAAGGGGGCTATAGCAATCAGCCCCAGCATTTT.

The rearrangement links TRBV19 to TRBJ1-2; D is unclear. CDR3 length: 13 amino acids. Germline lookup yields CDR1 LNHDA and CDR2 SQIVND (reference sequence). Trimming stripped 0 bases from V and 3 bases from J, with 5 bases between. The CDR3 spells CASSIDLDYGYTF. CDR3 DNA sequence: TGTGCCAGTAGTATAGATCTCGACTATGGCTACACCTTC.

The chain recombines TRBV14 with TRBJ2-2, with 8 positions matching TRBD2. Trimming at V came to 4 bases and at J to 3 bases, leaving 7 bases not matched to a gene. The CDR3 has 16 amino acids. CDR1 SGHDN and CDR2 FVKESK come from the germline V gene. CDR3 nucleotides: TGTGCCAGCAGCCTCCTAGCGGGTCTGTACACCGGGGAGCTGTTTTTT. Its protein is CASSLLAGLYTGELFF.

CDR3 residues: CASSLTLRDYEQYF. As DNA, the CDR3 is TGTGCCAGCAGCTTAACCTTGCGGGACTACGAGCAGTACTTC. The chain combines TRBV13 with TRBJ2-7; tentatively, D is TRBD2 (6 bases). From germline, CDR1 is PRHDT and CDR2 FYEKMQ (reference sequence). The V gene lost 2 bases and the J gene lost 3 bases, with 11 bases spanning the gap. The CDR3 contains 14 residues. Filled out from reference TRBV13 and TRBJ2-7, the complete variable domain reads AAGVIQSPRHLIKEKRETATLKCYPIPRHDTVYWYQQGPGQDPQFLISFYEKMQSDKGSIPDRFSAQQFSDYHSELNMSSLELGDSALYFCASSLTLRDYEQYFGPGTRLTVT.

This clone appeared once. This sequence joins TRBV5-1 and TRBJ2-1; possibly TRBD2 for D (5 bases). CDR3 length equals 16 residues. In germline, CDR1 is SGHRS, CDR2 YFSETQ. Trimming pared 0 bases from V and 5 bases from J, leaving 15 bases between. Here the CDR3 reads CASSLDLLAGNNEQFF. The CDR3 bases are TGCGCCAGCAGCTTGGATTTACTTGCGGGTAACAATGAGCAGTTCTTC.

The chain couples TRBV1 to TRBJ2-7; the table assigns TRBD1, which was not confirmed against the DNA. TRBV1 is designated a pseudogene. The CDR3 has 16 amino acids. The CDR3 region has the DNA TGCACCAGCAGCCAAGGAATGGCCTCCAGGGGCTACGAGCAGTACTTC. Amino acid sequence: CTSSQGMASRGYEQYF.

The rearrangement joins TRBV2 to TRBJ2-6, with TRBD2 as a possible D gene (6 bases). Trimming took 1 base from V and 3 from J, leaving 13 bases between them. Germline CDR1 and CDR2: SNHLY and FYNNEI. The CDR3 is made up of 17 amino acids. CDR3 sequence reads: CASSEGPWGVGANVLTF. For the CDR3, the DNA is TGTGCCAGCAGTGAAGGACCCTGGGGGGTTGGGGCCAACGTCCTGACTTTC.

The rearrangement joins TRBV27 to TRBJ2-5; 9 positions agree with TRBD1. Germline assignment: CDR1 MNHEY and CDR2 SMNVEV (reference sequence). The CDR3 totals 14 residues. V lost 6 bases, J lost 3 bases, and 5 bases stayed unmatched. The DNA for the CDR3 is TGTGCCAGCAGCCCGGGACAGGGAAAAGAGACCCAGTACTTC. Protein sequence: CASSPGQGKETQYF.

The CDR3 reads CASSIRQGNTEAFF. In nucleotides, the CDR3 is TGTGCCAGCAGCATCCGGCAGGGGAACACTGAAGCTTTCTTT. The genes are TRBV11-2 and TRBJ1-1; weak D call: TRBD1 (5 bases). Germline CDR1 and CDR2: SGHAT and FQNNGV. V was shortened by 5 bases and J by 1 base, with 11 bases between the two germline ends. The CDR3 loop spans 14 amino acids.

The rearrangement joins TRBV30 to TRBJ2-2; 12 nucleotides align to TRBD2. The germline V gene has CDR1 GTSNPN and CDR2 SVGIG (reference sequence). This CDR3 is 16 amino acids long. The V and J ends lost 0 bases and 3 bases, in that order; junction bases with no gene match: 2. The CDR3 loop is CAWSVLAGGDTGELFF. The CDR3 bases are TGTGCCTGGAGTGTACTAGCGGGAGGCGACACCGGGGAGCTGTTTTTT. Filled out from reference TRBV30 and TRBJ2-2, the complete variable domain reads SQTIHQWPATLVQPVGSPLSLECTVEGTSNPNLYWYRQAAGRGLQLLFYSVGIGQISSEVPQNLSASRPQDRQFILSSKKLLLSDSGFYLCAWSVLAGGDTGELFFGEGSRLTVL.

The rearrangement joins TRBV6-4 to TRBJ1-2, with 7 positions matching TRBD1. Per germline, CDR1 MRHNA and CDR2 SNTAGT. This CDR3 region has 15 residues. The junction had 10 bases not matched to a gene; V was cut back by 7 bases and J by 2 bases. The CDR3 protein is CASKPRTGQNYGYTF. The DNA for the CDR3 is TGTGCCAGCAAACCGAGGACAGGACAAAACTATGGCTACACCTTC.

CDR3 region: CASSLRLFPYEQYF. CDR3 nucleotide sequence: TGTGCCAGCAGCTTACGGTTGTTCCCCTACGAGCAGTACTTC. The V gene is TRBV7-2, the J gene TRBJ2-7, with D unclear. V shed 2 bases and J shed 2 bases, with 10 bases lying between them. The CDR3 runs 14 residues. Germline loops: CDR1 SGHTA, CDR2 FQGNSA.

This chain connects TRBV3-1 (or the pseudogene TRBV3-2) to TRBJ1-2; D is possibly TRBD1 (5 bases). This CDR3 has 13 amino acids. Germline CDR1 is LGHDT and CDR2 is YNNKEL (reference sequence). V lost 3 bases and J 3 bases, leaving 8 bases between the germline ends. CDR3 protein: CASSHRGDYGYTF. CDR3 sequence (DNA): TGTGCCAGCAGCCACCGGGGGGACTATGGCTACACCTTC.

The chain recombines TRBV30 with TRBJ1-2; D perhaps matches TRBD1 (5 bases). The CDR3 length is 12 residues. V gave up 1 base and J gave up 7 bases, with 10 bases separating them. Germline CDR1 reads GTSNPN; CDR2 reads SVGIG (reference sequence). CDR3 amino acids: CAWSGRVIGYTF. DNA of the CDR3: TGTGCCTGGAGTGGCAGGGTTATTGGCTACACCTTC.